The 19 T cell receptor beta chains below all came from one sample that was sequenced in a study of sequential checkpoint blockade in melanoma. Using immunoSEQ multiplex PCR, the repertoire was profiled, and TCRdb retains in-frame clones only, with some absent. The sample includes 13,000 or so clones, approximately 80% seen only once; the top ten take roughly 7.5%. The sample's treatment: randomized to nivolumab then ipilimumab (arm A) or the reverse (arm B). The sequences come from CD8+ T cells sorted from blood (inferred from file names), collected from a patient given nivolumab and ipilimumab in sequence. The receptors here all came from a human donor with melanoma.

V usage is TRBV28 and J usage is TRBJ2-1, with TRBD2 matching 9 bases. The V gene end was trimmed by 5 bases and the J gene end by 5 bases; junction bases not matched to a gene: 10. CDR1 is MDHEN and CDR2 is SYDVKM in the germline V gene. The length of the CDR3 is 16 residues. CDR3 sequence (DNA): TGTGCCAGCAGTCGCCATAGCGGGGGACCCGACAATGAGCAGTTCTTC. Residues: CASSRHSGGPDNEQFF. Drawing the rest from reference TRBV28 and TRBJ2-1, the complete variable domain is DVKVTQSSRYLVKRTGEKVFLECVQDMDHENMFWYRQDPGLGLRLIYFSYDVKMKEKGDIPEGYSVSREKKERFSLILESASTNQTSMYLCASSRHSGGPDNEQFFGPGTRLTVL.

This clone was picked up a small number of times. This chain connects TRBV19 to TRBJ1-2, with D unclear. CDR3 length: 12 residues. Per the germline V gene, CDR1 is LNHDA and CDR2 is SQIVND (reference sequence). V gave up 5 bases and J gave up 4 bases, with 8 bases separating them. The CDR3 region has the DNA TGTGCCAGTAGTTACGGGTCCTATGGCTACACCTTC. Encoded protein: CASSYGSYGYTF.

This clone was seen just once. The rearrangement links TRBV9 to TRBJ2-6; 8 bases line up with TRBD1. Unmatched junction bases numbered 9, after V lost 3 bases and J lost 4 bases. The CDR3 consists of 17 residues. Per germline, CDR1 SGDLS and CDR2 YYNGEE. The CDR3 nucleotides read TGTGCCAGCAGCGCGGGACAGGCCTTTGACGGGGCCAACGTCCTGACTTTC. Protein: CASSAGQAFDGANVLTF.

The chain employs TRBV4-1 and TRBJ2-1, with D hard to call. This CDR3 comprises 15 residues. The germline V gene encodes CDR1 MGHRA and CDR2 YSYEKL. Trimming cost V 1 base and J 5 bases, with 12 bases left between them. CDR3 in amino acids: CASSQGQYEDNEQFF. In nucleotides, the CDR3 is TGCGCCAGCAGCCAAGGGCAATACGAAGACAATGAGCAGTTCTTC.

The chain is built from TRBV7-9 and TRBJ2-1; 7 nucleotides match TRBD2. The junction had 3 bases not matched to a gene; V was cut back by 6 bases and J by 4 bases. This CDR3 is built from 13 residues. Germline-derived CDR1 and CDR2 are SEHNR and FQNEAQ (reference sequence). CDR3 sequence (DNA): TGTGCCAGCAGGCCGGGACTATACAATGAGCAGTTCTTC. Amino acid sequence: CASRPGLYNEQFF.

This rearrangement joins TRBV7-9 to TRBJ2-5; tentative D call: TRBD1 (6 bases). In germline, CDR1 is SEHNR, CDR2 FQNEAQ (reference sequence). Trimming removed 1 base at V and 1 base at J, with 10 bases between. This CDR3 has 15 amino acids. CDR3 amino acids: CASSLVGRGQETQYF. In DNA, the CDR3 is TGTGCCAGCAGCTTAGTGGGCAGGGGCCAAGAGACCCAGTACTTC.

The table lists this clone with a few counts. This sequence joins TRBV28 and TRBJ2-7, with 8 bases aligning to TRBD2. The V and J ends lost 5 bases and 0 bases, in that order; junction bases with no gene match: 15. CDR3 length: 18 amino acids. Germline V gene sequence: CDR1 MDHEN, CDR2 SYDVKM. CDR3 sequence reads: CASSSLFGREVNSYEQYF. The CDR3 DNA sequence: TGTGCCAGCAGTAGTCTATTTGGGCGGGAGGTCAACTCCTACGAGCAGTACTTC.

The chain employs TRBV30 and TRBJ2-7; 8 bases are a match to TRBD2. The length of the CDR3 is 13 residues. V was pared by 3 bases and J by 5 bases, with 6 bases of the junction left unmatched. From germline, CDR1 is GTSNPN and CDR2 SVGIG (reference sequence). The CDR3 sequence: CAWSPGGAHEQYF. In DNA, the CDR3 is TGTGCCTGGAGCCCCGGGGGGGCCCACGAGCAGTACTTC.

The chain has TRBV27 and TRBJ1-1; D is undetermined. Germline CDR1 MNHEY, CDR2 SMNVEV (reference sequence). The V end lost 7 bases, the J end lost 0 bases, and 12 bases lay between the germline ends. The CDR3 is 14 amino acids. The CDR3 is CASTQGVMNTEAFF. The CDR3, as DNA: TGTGCCAGCACCCAAGGAGTTATGAACACTGAAGCTTTCTTT.

The chain combines TRBV10-2 with TRBJ1-1; the match to TRBD1 covers 9 bases. Looked up from germline, CDR1 is WSHSY and CDR2 is SAAADI. Losses at the gene ends were 6 bases for V and 5 bases for J; bases not matched to a gene: 7. The CDR3 extends over 14 amino acids. CDR3 loop: CASRVPTGGTEAFF. In DNA form, the CDR3 reads TGCGCCAGCAGAGTACCGACAGGGGGGACTGAAGCTTTCTTT.

This clone was recorded once. J is TRBJ1-5 and V is TRBV28; D possibly corresponds to TRBD1 (5 bases). Trimming left V 4 bases short and J 6 bases short, with 10 bases between. CDR1 and CDR2 (germline): MDHEN, SYDVKM. The CDR3 is 13 residues long. As DNA, the CDR3 is TGTGCCAGCAGTTCGGGGGGGTTTCAGCCCCAGCATTTT. As protein: CASSSGGFQPQHF.

The V and J genes are TRBV9 and TRBJ2-1; no clear D gene. The germline V gene encodes CDR1 SGDLS and CDR2 YYNGEE. V lost 4 bases and J 4 bases, leaving 15 bases between the germline ends. The CDR3 sequence is 15 residues long. This chain's CDR3 is CASSPQPANYNEQFF. The CDR3 bases are TGTGCCAGCAGCCCACAGCCGGCCAATTACAATGAGCAGTTCTTC.

The V and J genes are TRBV18 and TRBJ2-5, with D hard to call. The J call may be faulty, since TRBJ2-7 better matches the DNA end. Germline V gives CDR1 KGHSH, CDR2 LQKENI. The CDR3 has 13 amino acids. Written as DNA, the CDR3 is TGTGCCAGCTCACCACCGGGCTCCTACGAGCAGTACTTC. Translating gives CASSPPGSYEQYF.

The J gene is TRBJ2-2, the V gene TRBV6-5, with a tentative D call TRBD2 (6 bases). CDR1 and CDR2 (germline): MNHEY, SVGAGI. V dropped 2 bases and J dropped 5 bases, with 9 bases sitting between them. This CDR3 contains 14 residues. CDR3 sequence: CASSYLEGTGELFF. CDR3 bases: TGTGCCAGCAGTTACCTGGAGGGGACCGGGGAGCTGTTTTTT.

This chain links TRBV27 with TRBJ2-7; TRBD2 is a possible D gene (6 bases). Germline-derived CDR1 and CDR2 are MNHEY and SMNVEV (reference sequence). The CDR3 is 15 amino acids. Trimming shortened V by 0 bases and J by 3 bases, and 12 bases separated the two germline ends. This chain's CDR3 is CASSLSAGLNYEQYF. CDR3 DNA: TGTGCCAGCAGTTTATCGGCGGGGCTGAACTACGAGCAGTACTTC.

The chain is built from TRBV29-1 and TRBJ2-5, with 9 bases identical to TRBD2. J gave up 5 bases and V 7 bases, and 14 bases lay outside the gene matches. The CDR3 contains 15 residues. CDR1 is SQVTM and CDR2 is ANQGSEA in the germline V gene. The CDR3 reads CSAPLAGEGWETQYF. The CDR3 DNA sequence: TGCAGCGCACCCTTAGCGGGAGAGGGATGGGAGACCCAGTACTTC.

The chain employs TRBV5-1 and TRBJ1-2; no definite D call. Germline V gene data show CDR1 as SGHRS and CDR2 as YFSETQ. CDR3 size: 15 residues. Trimming shortened V by 0 bases and J by 5 bases, and 14 bases separated the two germline ends. CDR3 in DNA: TGCGCCAGCAGCTTGGCCCCACAGTTGCCGTATGGCTACACCTTC. It yields the protein CASSLAPQLPYGYTF.

About this clone: The junction and the germline gene differ at one end; a read error may be behind it. CDR3 sequence reads: CASSLGQWGGKTDTQYF. CDR3 bases: TGTGCTAGCAGCTTAGGACAATGGGGGGGTAAGACAGATACGCAGTATTTT. The chain links TRBV7-7 to TRBJ2-3; TRBD2 aligns across 7 bases. This CDR3 spans 17 amino acids. Germline V gene sequence: CDR1 SSHAT, CDR2 FNYEAQ (reference sequence).

This chain uses TRBV7-9 with TRBJ2-1; 7 bases align to TRBD1. Germline CDR1 SEHNR, CDR2 FQNEAQ (reference sequence). CDR3 length equals 16 residues. Trimming at V came to 3 bases and at J to 3 bases, leaving 8 bases not matched to a gene. The CDR3 here is CASSLDDRVDYNEQFF. CDR3 in DNA: TGTGCCAGCAGCTTGGACGACAGGGTTGACTACAATGAGCAGTTCTTC.